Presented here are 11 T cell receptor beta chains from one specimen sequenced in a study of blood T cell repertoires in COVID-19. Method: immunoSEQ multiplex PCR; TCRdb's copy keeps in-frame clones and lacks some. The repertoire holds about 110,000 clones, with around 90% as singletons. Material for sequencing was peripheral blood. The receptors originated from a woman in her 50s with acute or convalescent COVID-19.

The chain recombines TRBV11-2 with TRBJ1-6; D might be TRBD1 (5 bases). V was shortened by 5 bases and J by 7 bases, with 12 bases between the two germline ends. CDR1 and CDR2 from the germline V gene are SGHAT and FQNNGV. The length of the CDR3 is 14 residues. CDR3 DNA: TGTGCCAGCAGCCCGGGACTCAAGAATTCACCCCTCCACTTT. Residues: CASSPGLKNSPLHF.

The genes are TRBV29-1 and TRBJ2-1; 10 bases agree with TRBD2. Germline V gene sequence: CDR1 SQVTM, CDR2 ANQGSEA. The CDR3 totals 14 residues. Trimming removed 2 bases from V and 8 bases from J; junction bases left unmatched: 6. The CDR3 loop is CSVEPLAGAHEQFF. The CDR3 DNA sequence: TGCAGCGTTGAACCGCTAGCGGGAGCGCATGAGCAGTTCTTC.

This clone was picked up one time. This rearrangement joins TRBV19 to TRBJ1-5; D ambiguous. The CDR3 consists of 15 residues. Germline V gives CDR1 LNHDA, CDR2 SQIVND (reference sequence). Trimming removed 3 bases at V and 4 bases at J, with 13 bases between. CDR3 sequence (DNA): TGTGCCAGTAGTATTGCCGGGAGCAGAAATCAGCCCCAGCATTTT. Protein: CASSIAGSRNQPQHF.

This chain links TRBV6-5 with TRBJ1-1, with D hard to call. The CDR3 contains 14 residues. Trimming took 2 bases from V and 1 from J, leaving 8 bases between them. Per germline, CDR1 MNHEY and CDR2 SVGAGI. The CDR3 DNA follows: TGTGCCAGCAGTTACCGTCCAGAGAACACTGAAGCTTTCTTT. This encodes CASSYRPENTEAFF.

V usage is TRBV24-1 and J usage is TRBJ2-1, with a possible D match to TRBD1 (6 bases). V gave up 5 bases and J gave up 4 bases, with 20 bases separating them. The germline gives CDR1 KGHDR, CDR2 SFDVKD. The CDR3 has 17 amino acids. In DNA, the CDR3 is TGTGCCACCAGTGGCCAGGGGAAGTCCACCCGGTACAATGAGCAGTTCTTC. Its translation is CATSGQGKSTRYNEQFF.

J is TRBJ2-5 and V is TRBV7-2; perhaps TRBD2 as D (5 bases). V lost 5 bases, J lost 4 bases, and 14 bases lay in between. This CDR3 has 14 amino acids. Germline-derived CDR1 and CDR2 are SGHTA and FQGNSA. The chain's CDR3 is CASSHPGFGETQYF. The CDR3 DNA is TGTGCCAGCAGCCACCCGGGGTTTGGAGAGACCCAGTACTTC.

The CDR3 bases are TGTGCCAGCAGCCTGAGTGCGCTTAGCAGGACCCGGGGGGGCTACTTC. Translated: CASSLSALSRTRGGYF. J is TRBJ2-7 and V is TRBV5-6, with 8 bases matching TRBD2. The CDR3 has 16 residues. The V segment lost 4 bases and the J segment 13 bases; nucleotides outside the gene matches: 22. Germline CDR1 SGHDT, CDR2 YYEEEE.

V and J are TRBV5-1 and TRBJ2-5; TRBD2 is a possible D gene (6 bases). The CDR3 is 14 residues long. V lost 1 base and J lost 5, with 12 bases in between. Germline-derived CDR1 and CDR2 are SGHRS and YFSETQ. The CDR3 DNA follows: TGCGCCAGCAGCTTGCGGGGGTCCGGGGAGACCCAGTACTTC. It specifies CASSLRGSGETQYF.

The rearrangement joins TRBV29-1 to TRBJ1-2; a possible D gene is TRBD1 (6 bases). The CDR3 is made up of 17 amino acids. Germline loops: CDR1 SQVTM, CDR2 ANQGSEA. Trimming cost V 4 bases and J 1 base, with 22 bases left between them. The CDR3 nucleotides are TGCAGCGTTGCTCCTAGAAAGGGGGACCGAATTAACTATGGCTACACCTTC. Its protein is CSVAPRKGDRINYGYTF.

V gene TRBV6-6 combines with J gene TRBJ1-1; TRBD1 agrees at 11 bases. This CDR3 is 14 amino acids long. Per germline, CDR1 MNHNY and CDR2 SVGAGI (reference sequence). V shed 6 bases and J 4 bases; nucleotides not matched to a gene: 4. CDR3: CASSWDRGSTEAFF. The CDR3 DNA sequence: TGTGCCAGCAGCTGGGACAGGGGGAGCACTGAAGCTTTCTTT.

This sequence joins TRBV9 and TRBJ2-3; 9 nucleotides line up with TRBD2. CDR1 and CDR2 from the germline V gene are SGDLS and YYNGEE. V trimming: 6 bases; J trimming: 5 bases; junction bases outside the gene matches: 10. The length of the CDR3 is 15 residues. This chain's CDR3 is CASTLGGRAGDTQYF. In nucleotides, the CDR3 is TGTGCCAGCACCTTGGGCGGGAGGGCCGGAGATACGCAGTATTTT.